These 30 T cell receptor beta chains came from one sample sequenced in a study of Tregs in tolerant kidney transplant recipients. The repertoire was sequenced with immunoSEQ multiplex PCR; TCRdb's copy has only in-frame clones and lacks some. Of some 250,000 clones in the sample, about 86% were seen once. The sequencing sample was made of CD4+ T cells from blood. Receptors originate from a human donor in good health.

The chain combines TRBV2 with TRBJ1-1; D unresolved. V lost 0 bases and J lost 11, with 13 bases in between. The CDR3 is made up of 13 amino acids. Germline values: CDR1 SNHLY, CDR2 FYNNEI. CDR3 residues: CASSEAPDLPAFF. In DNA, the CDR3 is TGTGCCAGCAGTGAAGCGCCTGACCTACCGGCTTTCTTT.

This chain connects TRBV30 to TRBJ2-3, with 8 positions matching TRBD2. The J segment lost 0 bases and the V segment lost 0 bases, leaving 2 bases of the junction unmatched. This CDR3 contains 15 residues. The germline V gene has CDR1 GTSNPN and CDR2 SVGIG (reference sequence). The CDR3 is CAWSVGLASTDTQYF. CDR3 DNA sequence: TGTGCCTGGAGTGTAGGACTAGCTAGCACAGATACGCAGTATTTT.

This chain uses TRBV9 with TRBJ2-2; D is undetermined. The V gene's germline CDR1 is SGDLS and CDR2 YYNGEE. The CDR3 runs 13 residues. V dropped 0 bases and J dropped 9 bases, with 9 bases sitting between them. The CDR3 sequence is CASSVVTFRELFF. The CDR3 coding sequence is TGTGCCAGCAGCGTAGTAACTTTCCGGGAGCTGTTTTTT.

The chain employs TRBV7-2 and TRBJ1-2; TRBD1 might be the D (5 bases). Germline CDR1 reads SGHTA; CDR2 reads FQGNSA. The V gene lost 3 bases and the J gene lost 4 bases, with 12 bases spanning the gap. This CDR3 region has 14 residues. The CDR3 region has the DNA TGTGCCAGCAGCTTTCAGGGAGGGCCCTATGGCTACACCTTC. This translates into CASSFQGGPYGYTF.

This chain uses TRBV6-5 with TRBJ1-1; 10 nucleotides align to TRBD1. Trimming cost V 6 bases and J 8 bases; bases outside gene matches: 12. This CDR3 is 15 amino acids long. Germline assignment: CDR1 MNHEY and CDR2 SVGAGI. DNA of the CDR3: TGTGCCAGCAGCACTCCGGGACAGGGGTTTATCGAAGCTTTCTTT. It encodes CASSTPGQGFIEAFF.

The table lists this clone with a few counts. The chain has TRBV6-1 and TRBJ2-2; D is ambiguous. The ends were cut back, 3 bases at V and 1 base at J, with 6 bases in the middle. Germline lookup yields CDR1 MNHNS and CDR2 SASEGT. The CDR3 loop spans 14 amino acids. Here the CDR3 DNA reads TGTGCCAGCAGTGAGCCGGGGAACACCGGGGAGCTGTTTTTT. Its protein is CASSEPGNTGELFF.

The CDR3 sequence: CASSPISGDSYNEQFF. The CDR3 region has the DNA TGTGCCAGTAGTCCTATTAGCGGGGACTCCTACAATGAGCAGTTCTTC. This sequence joins TRBV19 and TRBJ2-1, with 8 positions matching TRBD2. J was trimmed by 0 bases and V by 5 bases; bases with no gene match: 6. Per germline, CDR1 LNHDA and CDR2 SQIVND (reference sequence). This CDR3 comprises 16 residues.

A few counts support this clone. The CDR3 nucleotides are TGTGCCAGCAGCGCATACAATGAGCAGTTCTTC. Translating gives CASSAYNEQFF. This rearrangement joins TRBV7-6 to TRBJ2-1; D remains unclear. Germline V gene data show CDR1 as SGHVS and CDR2 as FNYEAQ. The length of the CDR3 is 11 residues. Trimming cost V 5 bases and J 4 bases, with 3 bases left between them.

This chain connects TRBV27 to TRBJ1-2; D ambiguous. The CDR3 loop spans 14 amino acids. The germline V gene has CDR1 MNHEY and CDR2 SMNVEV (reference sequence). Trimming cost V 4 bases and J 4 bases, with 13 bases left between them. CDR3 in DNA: TGTGCCAGCAGTTCCGGGCGATTCGGCTATGGCTACACCTTC. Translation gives CASSSGRFGYGYTF.

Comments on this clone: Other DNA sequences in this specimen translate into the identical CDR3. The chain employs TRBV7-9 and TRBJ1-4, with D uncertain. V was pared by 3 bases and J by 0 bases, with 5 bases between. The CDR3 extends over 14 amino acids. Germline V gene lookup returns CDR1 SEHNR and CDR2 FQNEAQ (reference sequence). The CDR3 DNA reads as TGTGCCAGCAGCTTGCGCGCAACTAATGAAAAACTGTTTTTT. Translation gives CASSLRATNEKLFF.

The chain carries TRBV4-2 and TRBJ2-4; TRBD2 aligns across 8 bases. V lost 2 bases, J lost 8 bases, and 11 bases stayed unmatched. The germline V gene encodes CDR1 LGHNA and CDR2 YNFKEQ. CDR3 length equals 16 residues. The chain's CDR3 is CASSQNTQRGRDIQYF. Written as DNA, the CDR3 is TGTGCCAGCAGCCAAAACACACAGCGGGGGAGGGACATTCAGTACTTC.

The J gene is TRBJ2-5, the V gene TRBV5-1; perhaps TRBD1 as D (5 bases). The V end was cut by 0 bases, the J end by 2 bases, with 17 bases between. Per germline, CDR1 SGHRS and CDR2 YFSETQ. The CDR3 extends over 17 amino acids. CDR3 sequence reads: CASSLGKGSGSQETQYF. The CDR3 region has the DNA TGCGCCAGCAGCTTGGGTAAGGGGTCGGGTTCACAAGAGACCCAGTACTTC.

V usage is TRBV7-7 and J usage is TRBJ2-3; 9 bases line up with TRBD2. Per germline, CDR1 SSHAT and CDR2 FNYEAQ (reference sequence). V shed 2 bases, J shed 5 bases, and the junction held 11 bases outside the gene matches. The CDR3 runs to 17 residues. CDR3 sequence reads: CASSLRSAGGAGDTQYF. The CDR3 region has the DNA TGTGCCAGCAGCTTAAGGAGCGCGGGAGGGGCGGGAGATACGCAGTATTTT.

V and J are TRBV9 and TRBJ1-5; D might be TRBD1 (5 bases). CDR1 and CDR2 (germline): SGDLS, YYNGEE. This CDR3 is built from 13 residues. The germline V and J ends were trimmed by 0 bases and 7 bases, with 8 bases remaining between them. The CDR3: CASSVEGYQPQHF. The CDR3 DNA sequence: TGTGCCAGCAGCGTAGAGGGGTACCAGCCCCAGCATTTT.

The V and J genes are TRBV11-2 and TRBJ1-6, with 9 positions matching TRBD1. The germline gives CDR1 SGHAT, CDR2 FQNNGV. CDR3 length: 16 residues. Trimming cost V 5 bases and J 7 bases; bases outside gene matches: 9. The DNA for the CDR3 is TGTGCCAGCAGCCAACGACAGGGGGGGGAGAATTCACCCCTCCACTTT. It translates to CASSQRQGGENSPLHF.

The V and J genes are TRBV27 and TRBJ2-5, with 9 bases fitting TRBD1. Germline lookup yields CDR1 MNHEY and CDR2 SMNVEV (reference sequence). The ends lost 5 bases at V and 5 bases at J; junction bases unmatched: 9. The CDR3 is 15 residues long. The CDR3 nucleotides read TGTGCCAGCAGTCGACCGGGACAGGGTGGGGAGACCCAGTACTTC. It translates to CASSRPGQGGETQYF.

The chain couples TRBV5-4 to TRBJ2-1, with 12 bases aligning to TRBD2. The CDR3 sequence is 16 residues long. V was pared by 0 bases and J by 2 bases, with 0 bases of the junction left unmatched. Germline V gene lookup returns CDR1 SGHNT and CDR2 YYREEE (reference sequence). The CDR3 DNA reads TGTGCCAGCAGCTTGGGACTAGCGGGAGCCTACAATGAGCAGTTCTTC. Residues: CASSLGLAGAYNEQFF.

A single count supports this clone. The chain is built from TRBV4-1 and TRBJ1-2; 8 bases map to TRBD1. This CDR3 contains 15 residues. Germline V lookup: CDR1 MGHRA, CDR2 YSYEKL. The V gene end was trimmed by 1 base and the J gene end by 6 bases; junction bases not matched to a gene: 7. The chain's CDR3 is CASSQAAGGGDGYTF. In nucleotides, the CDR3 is TGCGCCAGCAGCCAAGCTGCAGGGGGCGGGGATGGCTACACCTTC.

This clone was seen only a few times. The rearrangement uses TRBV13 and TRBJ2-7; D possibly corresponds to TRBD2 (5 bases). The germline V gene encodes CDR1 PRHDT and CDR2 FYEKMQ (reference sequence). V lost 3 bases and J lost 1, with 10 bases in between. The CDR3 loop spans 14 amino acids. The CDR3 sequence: CASSFATKSYEQYF. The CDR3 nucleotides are TGTGCCAGCAGCTTCGCGACTAAGTCCTACGAGCAGTACTTC.

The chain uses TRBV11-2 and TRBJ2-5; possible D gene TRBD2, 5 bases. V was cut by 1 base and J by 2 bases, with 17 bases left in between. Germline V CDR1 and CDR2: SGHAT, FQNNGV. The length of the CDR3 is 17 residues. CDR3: CASSLVASRTPQETQYF. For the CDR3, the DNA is TGTGCCAGCAGCTTAGTAGCGAGCAGAACACCACAAGAGACCCAGTACTTC.

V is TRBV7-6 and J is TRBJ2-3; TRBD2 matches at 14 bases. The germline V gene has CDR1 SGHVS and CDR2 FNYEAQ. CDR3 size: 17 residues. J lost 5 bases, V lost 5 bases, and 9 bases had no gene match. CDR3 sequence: CASSTTPGTSGGDTQYF. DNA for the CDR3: TGTGCCAGCAGCACGACTCCCGGGACTAGCGGGGGAGATACGCAGTATTTT.

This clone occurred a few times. CDR3 DNA: TGTGCCAGCACTCTCAGGGTTGGCACTGAAGCTTTCTTT. This translates into CASTLRVGTEAFF. The V and J genes are TRBV6-5 and TRBJ1-1, with D possibly being TRBD1 (5 bases). The germline gives CDR1 MNHEY, CDR2 SVGAGI. The CDR3 sequence is 13 residues long. V was trimmed by 7 bases and J by 4 bases, leaving 13 bases between them.

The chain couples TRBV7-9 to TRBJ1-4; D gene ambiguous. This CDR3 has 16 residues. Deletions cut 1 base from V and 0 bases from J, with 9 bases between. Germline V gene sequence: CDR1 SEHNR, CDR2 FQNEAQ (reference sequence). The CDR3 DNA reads TGTGCCAGCAGCTTAGACAAGCGTGCAACTAATGAAAAACTGTTTTTT. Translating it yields CASSLDKRATNEKLFF.

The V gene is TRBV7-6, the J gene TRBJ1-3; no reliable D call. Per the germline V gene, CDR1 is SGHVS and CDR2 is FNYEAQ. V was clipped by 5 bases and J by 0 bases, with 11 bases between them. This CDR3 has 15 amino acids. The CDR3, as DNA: TGTGCCAGCAGCCCTCAGTGGGTCTCTGGAAACACCATATATTTT. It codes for CASSPQWVSGNTIYF.

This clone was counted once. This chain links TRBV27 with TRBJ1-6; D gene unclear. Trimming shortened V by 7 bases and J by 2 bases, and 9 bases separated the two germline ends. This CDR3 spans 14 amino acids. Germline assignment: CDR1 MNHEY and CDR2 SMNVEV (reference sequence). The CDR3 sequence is CASTQSPYNSPLHF. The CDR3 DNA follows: TGTGCCAGCACCCAGAGCCCCTATAATTCACCCCTCCACTTT.

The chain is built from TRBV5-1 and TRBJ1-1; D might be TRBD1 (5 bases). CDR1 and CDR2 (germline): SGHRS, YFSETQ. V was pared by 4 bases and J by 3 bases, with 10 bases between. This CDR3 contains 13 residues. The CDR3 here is CASSRGRDTEAFF. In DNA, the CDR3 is TGCGCCAGCAGCCGGGGGAGGGACACTGAAGCTTTCTTT. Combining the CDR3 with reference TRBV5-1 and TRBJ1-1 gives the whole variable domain KAGVTQTPRYLIKTRGQQVTLSCSPISGHRSVSWYQQTPGQGLQFLFEYFSETQRNKGNFPGRFSGRQFSNSRSEMNVSTLELGDSALYLCASSRGRDTEAFFGQGTRLTVV.

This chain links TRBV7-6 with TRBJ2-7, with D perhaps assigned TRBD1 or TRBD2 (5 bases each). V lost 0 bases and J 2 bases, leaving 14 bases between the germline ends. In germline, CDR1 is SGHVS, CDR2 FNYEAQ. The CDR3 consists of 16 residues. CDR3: CASSLAKGTATYEQYF. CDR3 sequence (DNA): TGTGCCAGCAGCTTAGCGAAAGGGACGGCGACCTACGAGCAGTACTTC.

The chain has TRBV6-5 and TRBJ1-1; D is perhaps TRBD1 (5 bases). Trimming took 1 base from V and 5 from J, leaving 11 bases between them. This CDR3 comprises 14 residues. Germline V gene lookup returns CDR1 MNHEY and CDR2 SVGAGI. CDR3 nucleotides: TGTGCCAGCAGTTACTGGGGGATGGGGACTGAAGCTTTCTTT. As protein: CASSYWGMGTEAFF.

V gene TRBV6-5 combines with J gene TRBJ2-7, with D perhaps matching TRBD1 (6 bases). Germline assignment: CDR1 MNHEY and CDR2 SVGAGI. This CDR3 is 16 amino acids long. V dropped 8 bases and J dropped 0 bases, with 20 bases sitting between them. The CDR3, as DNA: TGTGCCAGCCGTTTGGGGACAAGCAGGGTCTCCTACGAGCAGTACTTC. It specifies CASRLGTSRVSYEQYF.

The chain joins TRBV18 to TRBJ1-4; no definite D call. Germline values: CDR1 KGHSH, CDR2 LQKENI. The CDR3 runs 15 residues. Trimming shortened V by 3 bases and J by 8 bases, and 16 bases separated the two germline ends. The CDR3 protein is CASSPWTGGEEKLFF. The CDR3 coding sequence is TGTGCCAGCTCACCCTGGACGGGCGGAGAGGAAAAACTGTTTTTT.